The clone carrying this T cell receptor (beta chain) was detected only once. Its specificity is not known. This specimen comes from a study of human T cells and chemical hapten exposure. As for the study in general: Minor volume differences among pooled libraries chiefly drove per-sample TCR yield variation.

The CDR3 length is 14 residues. Germline V CDR1 and CDR2: DFQATT, SNEGSKA (reference sequence). V was cut by 1 base and J by 1 base, with 8 bases left in between. Time point: patch test 1, 2 weeks after DPC sensitization. Stated treatment: therapeutic diphenylcyclopropenone sensitization with weekly scalp DPC. Unfractionated whole blood yielded the extracted total RNA. Study-level results: Among TCRs, those above 1 in 1000 frequency were unaffected by DPC sensitization.

Via MiXCR, TCRdb re-called the RACE reads, giving one row per CDR3 protein. The data hold about 81,000 distinct CDR3 sequences, with roughly 7.6% observed a single time. Sequenced here: whole blood, sampled in connection with sensitization to the hapten diphenylcyclopropenone (DPC). The chain joins TRBV20-1 to TRBJ1-5; D uncertain. The receptor comes from a woman in her thirties with alopecia areata. Some clones in this sample may be carry-over from other donors' samples. Here the CDR3 reads CSARGPESNQPQHF. Here the CDR3 DNA reads TGCAGTGCTAGAGGACCAGAGAGCAATCAGCCCCAGCATTTT.